This entry describes one T cell receptor beta chain. Authors' processing steps: Reference gene primer amplification yielded estimated nucleated cell counts. TCRdb keeps only in-frame clones here, not all; method: immunoSEQ multiplex PCR. V, J and clone size are those of that table, while D and trimming were read from the DNA. The table includes approximately 61,000 clones, 65% to 85% detected once. The sample comes from a study of blood T cell repertoires in COVID-19. Across the whole study: There were acute and convalescent COVID-19 samples, and they came from the United States, Italy and Spain. Sources were T cells, B-cell-depleted T cells, or PBMCs; the material itself was cDNA or gDNA.

The V end lost 1 base, the J end lost 1 base, and 7 bases lay between the germline ends. CDR3 size: 14 residues. CDR1 and CDR2 (germline): LGHDT, YNNKEL (reference sequence). The rearrangement uses TRBV3-1 (or the pseudogene TRBV3-2) and TRBJ1-1; tentatively, D is TRBD1 (6 bases). This sequence originates from a woman aged 70-85 years with acute or convalescent COVID-19. The sample was peripheral blood. In DNA, the CDR3 is TGTGCCAGCAGCCAAGGAGGGGGGAACACTGAAGCTTTCTTT. Amino acids: CASSQGGGNTEAFF.